This T cell receptor (beta chain) was retrieved from a study of T cell responses to AZD1222 COVID-19 vaccine. Second doses at about 4 or about 12 weeks were pooled. CDR1 and CDR2 from the germline V gene are SGHVS and FQNEAQ. The J segment lost 7 bases and the V segment lost 4 bases, leaving 12 bases of the junction unmatched. CDR3 length equals 16 residues. Method: immunoSEQ multiplex PCR; TCRdb's copy keeps in-frame clones and lacks some. Of 190,000 or so clones listed, 80% to 95% are singletons. This receptor was identified in an adult who received the AZD1222 COVID-19 vaccine. The chain is built from TRBV7-8 and TRBJ1-4; 7 nucleotides align to TRBD1. Material: peripheral blood, obtained 28 days after the second AZD1222 dose. The DNA for the CDR3 is TGTGCCAGCAGCTCTAGGGTTACCGGGACAGTTGAAAAACTGTTTTTT. This gives the protein CASSSRVTGTVEKLFF.